This T cell receptor beta chain was documented in a study of OX40 agonist ivuxolimab in advanced cancers. Study summary: Of mixed ages from about 23 to 79 and averaging about 56 years, the group was 65% to 85% male. People who had prior anti-PD-1, anti-PD-L1 or anti-CTLA-4 therapy could take part, and roughly 44% had some. Study findings and constraints: The study observed clonal expansion of CD4+ and CD8+ blood T cells by week 6 at 0.1 to 3.0 mg/kg.

Comments on this clone: What it binds is not known.

This CDR3 region has 15 residues. Germline trimming cut 6 bases from V and 9 bases from J; bases unmatched to any gene: 10. Germline CDR1 and CDR2: LNHDA and SQIVND (reference sequence). Sequenced by immunoSEQ multiplex PCR; TCRdb stores in-frame clones only, minus some. The sample contains 60,000 or so clones, approximately 91% of which appear only once. The clonotype originates from an adult with an advanced solid tumor such as melanoma, head and neck, liver or kidney cancer. The V call is TRBV19, the J call TRBJ1-5, with 11 bases matching TRBD1. Sequencing was performed on CD4+ or CD8+ T cells sorted from blood, taken in a trial of the OX40 agonist ivuxolimab. CDR3 coding DNA: TGTGCCAGTAGCCAGGACAGGGGGCTAACAACGCCCCAGCATTTT. This translates into CASSQDRGLTTPQHF.